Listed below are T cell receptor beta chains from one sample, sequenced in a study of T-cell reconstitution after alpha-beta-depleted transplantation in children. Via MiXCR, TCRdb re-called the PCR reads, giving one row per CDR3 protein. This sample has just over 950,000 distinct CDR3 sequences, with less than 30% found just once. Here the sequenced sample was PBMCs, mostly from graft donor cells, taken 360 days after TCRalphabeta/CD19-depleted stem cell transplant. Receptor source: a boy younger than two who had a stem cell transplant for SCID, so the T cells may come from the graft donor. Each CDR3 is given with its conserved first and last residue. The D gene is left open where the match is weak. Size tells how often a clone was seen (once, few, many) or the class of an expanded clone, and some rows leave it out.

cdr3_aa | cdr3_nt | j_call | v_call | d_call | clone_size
CASSLGNRGLFSYNEQFF | TGTGCCAGCAGTTTAGGAAACAGGGGGCTGTTTTCCTACAATGAGCAGTTCTTC | TRBJ2-1 | TRBV28 | TRBD1 | few
CASSLGTTGRKPLVSEQYF | TGTGCCAGCAGCTTAGGAACTACGGGACGCAAGCCCTTGGTCTCCGAGCAGTACTTC | TRBJ2-7 | TRBV11-1 | . | .
CASLPTFGTGSDEQFF | TGTGCCAGCTTGCCAACTTTCGGGACAGGGTCTGATGAGCAGTTCTTC | TRBJ2-1 | TRBV12-3/TRBV12-4 | TRBD1 | few
CATSTGRSTDTQYF | TGTGCCACCAGCACAGGGAGGAGCACAGATACGCAGTATTTT | TRBJ2-3 | TRBV15 | . | .
CASSLPGARTGELFF | TGTGCCAGCAGCTTACCGGGCGCCCGGACCGGGGAGCTGTTTTTT | TRBJ2-2 | TRBV11-2 | . | few
CASSLPRQGSYEQYF | TGTGCCAGCAGCTTACCCCGACAGGGCTCCTACGAGCAGTACTTC | TRBJ2-7 | TRBV7-2 | TRBD1 | .
CASSTLAFSPDTQYF | TGTGCCAGCAGCACACTAGCGTTTAGTCCAGATACGCAGTATTTT | TRBJ2-3 | TRBV11-2 | TRBD2 | .
CASTPRGQPTGELFF | TGTGCCAGCACCCCAAGGGGACAGCCAACCGGGGAGCTGTTTTTT | TRBJ2-2 | TRBV12-3/TRBV12-4 | TRBD1 | .
CASSLAKVGSGANVLTF | TGCGCCAGCAGCTTGGCCAAAGTCGGGTCCGGGGCCAACGTCCTGACTTTC | TRBJ2-6 | TRBV5-1 | . | .
CATSRDPPVPKGLVKNIQYF | TGTGCCACCAGCAGAGATCCTCCGGTTCCAAAGGGGTTGGTCAAAAACATTCAGTACTTC | TRBJ2-4 | TRBV15 | . | .
CSASPTPPRETQYF | TGCAGTGCTAGTCCCACCCCTCCTCGGGAGACCCAGTACTTC | TRBJ2-5 | TRBV20-1 | . | few
CASSQDFPENTGELFF | TGCGCCAGCAGCCAAGATTTCCCTGAGAACACCGGGGAGCTGTTTTTT | TRBJ2-2 | TRBV4-1 | . | .
CASSLAARTGGYEQYF | TGTGCCAGCAGTTTGGCGGCGAGGACAGGGGGCTACGAGCAGTACTTC | TRBJ2-7 | TRBV12-3/TRBV12-4 | TRBD1 | few
CASSLGGRAKNIQYF | TGCGCCAGCAGCTTGGGGGGTCGAGCCAAAAACATTCAGTACTTC | TRBJ2-4 | TRBV5-1 | . | .
CASSGESRNLRYYNEQFF | TGCGCCAGCAGCGGCGAGTCGCGAAACTTGCGCTACTACAATGAGCAGTTCTTC | TRBJ2-1 | TRBV5-1 | . | .
CASSSTPDGNTEAFF | TGTGCCAGCAGCTCCACCCCCGACGGGAACACTGAAGCTTTCTTT | TRBJ1-1 | TRBV11-1 | . | .
CASSPPGVLGTEAFF | TGCGCCAGCAGCCCGCCCGGGGTTTTGGGCACTGAAGCTTTCTTT | TRBJ1-1 | TRBV5-1 | . | few
CASSYTTHLHTDTQYF | TGTGCCAGCAGTTACACGACTCATCTCCACACAGATACGCAGTATTTT | TRBJ2-3 | TRBV6-5 | . | .
CSARWDRGPEAFF | TGCAGTGCTAGATGGGACAGAGGCCCTGAAGCTTTCTTT | TRBJ1-1 | TRBV20-1 | TRBD1 | .
CATGRQGAPTEAFF | TGTGCCACCGGACGTCAGGGGGCGCCGACTGAAGCTTTCTTT | TRBJ1-1 | TRBV6-1 | TRBD1 | few
CASTRRQGAFYGYTF | TGTGCCAGCACGCGGCGACAGGGCGCCTTCTATGGCTACACCTTC | TRBJ1-2 | TRBV7-2 | TRBD1 | .
CAIGLSDMLSGNTIYF | TGTGCCATCGGGCTCTCGGACATGCTCTCTGGAAACACCATATATTTT | TRBJ1-3 | TRBV10-3 | . | few
CASSQDELASIYEQYF | TGCGCCAGCAGCCAAGACGAACTAGCGAGTATCTACGAGCAGTACTTC | TRBJ2-7 | TRBV4-1 | TRBD2 | few
CATSEEGARTGELFF | TGTGCCACCAGTGAGGAGGGGGCGCGAACCGGGGAGCTGTTTTTT | TRBJ2-2 | TRBV24-1 | . | .
CASSLELHRVGQFF | TGTGCCAGCAGCTTAGAACTCCACAGGGTCGGGCAGTTCTTC | TRBJ2-1 | TRBV7-2 | . | .
CASSGTGGRYEQYF | TGCGCCAGCAGCGGGACAGGGGGCAGGTACGAGCAGTACTTC | TRBJ2-7 | TRBV4-1 | TRBD1 | few
CASRPAELYEQFF | TGTGCCAGCCGTCCCGCGGAACTCTATGAGCAGTTCTTC | TRBJ2-1 | TRBV7-9 | . | few
CASSLGRGVTDTQYF | TGTGCCAGCAGCTTAGGCCGGGGTGTCACAGATACGCAGTATTTT | TRBJ2-3 | TRBV7-9 | . | few
CASSLGGAYTEAFF | TGTGCCAGCAGCTTAGGGGGAGCTTACACTGAAGCTTTCTTT | TRBJ1-1 | TRBV7-2 | . | few
CASSLDITYEQYF | TGTGCCAGCAGCTTAGACATTACCTACGAGCAGTACTTC | TRBJ2-7 | TRBV7-2 | . | many
CSARERRPGVGNQPQHF | TGCAGTGCTAGAGAGAGGCGACCAGGCGTAGGCAATCAGCCCCAGCATTTT | TRBJ1-5 | TRBV20-1 | . | .
CASGTSGSFQETQYF | TGTGCCAGCGGCACTAGCGGAAGCTTCCAAGAGACCCAGTACTTC | TRBJ2-5 | TRBV7-6 | TRBD2 | once
CASSETGSNTGELFF | TGTGCCAGCAGTGAGACAGGGAGTAACACCGGGGAGCTGTTTTTT | TRBJ2-2 | TRBV12-3/TRBV12-4 | TRBD1 | .
CSVGDRGLTGELFF | TGCAGCGTTGGGGACAGGGGGCTCACCGGGGAGCTGTTTTTT | TRBJ2-2 | TRBV29-1 | TRBD1 | few
CASSFPRVGSNTGELFF | TGTGCCAGCAGTTTCCCCAGGGTAGGGTCGAACACCGGGGAGCTGTTTTTT | TRBJ2-2 | TRBV28 | . | many
CASSSGKVSSYEQYF | TGCGCCAGCAGCTCTGGCAAGGTGAGCTCCTACGAGCAGTACTTC | TRBJ2-7 | TRBV5-1 | . | .
CASSDRQGRYEQYF | TGCGCCAGCAGTGACCGACAGGGGAGGTACGAGCAGTACTTC | TRBJ2-7 | TRBV10-1 | TRBD1 | .
CASSPGHLGNEKLFF | TGTGCCAGTAGTCCCGGACACCTCGGGAATGAAAAACTGTTTTTT | TRBJ1-4 | TRBV19 | . | .
CASRAGGLSRETQYF | TGTGCCAGCAGGGCAGGGGGCCTATCAAGGGAGACCCAGTACTTC | TRBJ2-5 | TRBV2 | TRBD1 | .
CASSRGGLAAYNEQFF | TGTGCCAGCAGCCGAGGCGGGCTAGCGGCGTACAATGAGCAGTTCTTC | TRBJ2-1 | TRBV6-5 | TRBD2 | .
CSARQGAIYEQYF | TGCAGTGCTAGACAGGGGGCCATCTACGAGCAGTACTTC | TRBJ2-7 | TRBV20-1 | TRBD1 | .
CASSFGLAGEGGELFF | TGTGCCAGCAGCTTCGGACTAGCGGGGGAAGGCGGGGAGCTGTTTTTT | TRBJ2-2 | TRBV7-9 | TRBD2 | few
CASSVGGNSKSLFF | TGTGCCAGCAGTGTAGGGGGGAACTCAAAGTCGCTGTTTTTT | TRBJ1-4 | TRBV25-1 | . | .
CASRLPRGQDTQYF | TGTGCCAGCAGACTACCTAGGGGACAGGATACGCAGTATTTT | TRBJ2-3 | TRBV2 | TRBD1 | .
CSASRAVVAEPQHF | TGCAGTGCTTCCCGAGCGGTTGTGGCGGAGCCCCAGCATTTT | TRBJ1-5 | TRBV20-1 | . | few
CASSLLGLGARLSTDTQYF | TGTGCCAGCAGCTTGTTGGGACTAGGGGCGCGCCTGAGCACAGATACGCAGTATTTT | TRBJ2-3 | TRBV5-6 | TRBD2 | few
CAISGQGNVGELFF | TGTGCCATCAGTGGACAGGGGAATGTCGGGGAGCTGTTTTTT | TRBJ2-2 | TRBV10-3 | TRBD1 | few
CASSLTGVVPASEQYF | TGTGCCAGCAGCTTAACAGGGGTAGTTCCCGCCAGCGAGCAGTACTTC | TRBJ2-7 | TRBV5-5 | TRBD1 | few
CASSPWVGDTQYF | TGTGCCAGCAGCCCCTGGGTCGGGGATACGCAGTATTTT | TRBJ2-3 | TRBV9 | . | .
CASSWMLAGEPYEQYF | TGTGCCAGCAGTTGGATGCTAGCGGGGGAACCCTACGAGCAGTACTTC | TRBJ2-7 | TRBV7-2 | TRBD2 | .
CSARWTSGGNIQYF | TGCAGTGCTAGATGGACTAGCGGGGGGAACATTCAGTACTTC | TRBJ2-4 | TRBV20-1 | TRBD2 | few
CATSRGGRGTGETQYF | TGTGCCACCAGCAGGGGAGGCAGGGGAACGGGAGAGACCCAGTACTTC | TRBJ2-5 | TRBV15 | . | .
CASSVGAGQVSTDTQYF | TGTGCCAGCAGCGTAGGTGCTGGACAGGTTTCCACAGATACGCAGTATTTT | TRBJ2-3 | TRBV9 | TRBD1 | .
CASSPTGMNYLAKNIQYF | TGTGCCAGCTCACCGACAGGGATGAATTATCTAGCCAAAAACATTCAGTACTTC | TRBJ2-4 | TRBV18 | TRBD1 | few
CASSRVGSGEAFF | TGTGCCAGCAGCCGGGTGGGGTCTGGTGAAGCTTTCTTT | TRBJ1-1 | TRBV5-5 | . | .
CASSSEQAGGTDTQYF | TGTGCCAGCAGTTCCGAGCAAGCGGGGGGCACAGATACGCAGTATTTT | TRBJ2-3 | TRBV28 | TRBD2 | many
CASSYSLVAGGRRTGELFF | TGTGCCAGCAGTTACTCTTTAGTAGCGGGGGGGCGTCGGACCGGGGAGCTGTTTTTT | TRBJ2-2 | TRBV6-5 | TRBD2 | few